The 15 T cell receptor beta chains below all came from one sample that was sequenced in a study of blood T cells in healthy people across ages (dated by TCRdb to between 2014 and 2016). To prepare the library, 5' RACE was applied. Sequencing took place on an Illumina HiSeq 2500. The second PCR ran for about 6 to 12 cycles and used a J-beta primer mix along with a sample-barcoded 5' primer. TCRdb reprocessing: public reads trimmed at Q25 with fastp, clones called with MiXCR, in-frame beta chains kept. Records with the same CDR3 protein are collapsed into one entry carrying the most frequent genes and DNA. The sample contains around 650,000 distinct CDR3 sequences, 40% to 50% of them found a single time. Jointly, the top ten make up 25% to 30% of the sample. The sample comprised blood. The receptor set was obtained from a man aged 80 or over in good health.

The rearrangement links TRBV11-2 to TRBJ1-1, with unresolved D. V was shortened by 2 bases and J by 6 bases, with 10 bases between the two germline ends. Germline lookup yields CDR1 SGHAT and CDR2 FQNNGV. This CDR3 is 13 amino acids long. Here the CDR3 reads CASSLTGSAEAFF. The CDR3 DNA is TGTGCCAGCAGCTTAACCGGGTCCGCTGAAGCTTTCTTT.

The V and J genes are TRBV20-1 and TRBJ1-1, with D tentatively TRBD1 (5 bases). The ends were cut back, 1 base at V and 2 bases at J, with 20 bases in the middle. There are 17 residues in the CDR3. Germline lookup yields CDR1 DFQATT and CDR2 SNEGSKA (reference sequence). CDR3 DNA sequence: TGCAGTGCTAGAGGCCGGTGGCGGGGAAGGGACAACACTGAAGCTTTCTTT. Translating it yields CSARGRWRGRDNTEAFF.

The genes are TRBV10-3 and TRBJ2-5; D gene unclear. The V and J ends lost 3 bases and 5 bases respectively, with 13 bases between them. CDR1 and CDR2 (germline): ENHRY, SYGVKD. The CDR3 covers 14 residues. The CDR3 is CAISDQQKKETQYF. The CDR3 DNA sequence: TGTGCCATCAGTGACCAGCAGAAGAAGGAGACCCAGTACTTC.

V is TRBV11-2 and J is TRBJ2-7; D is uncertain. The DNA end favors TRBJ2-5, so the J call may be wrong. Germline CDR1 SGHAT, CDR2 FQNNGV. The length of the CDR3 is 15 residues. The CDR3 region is CASSLDYTKWETQYF. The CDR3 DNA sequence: TGTGCCAGCAGCTTAGACTACACAAAATGGGAGACCCAGTACTTC.

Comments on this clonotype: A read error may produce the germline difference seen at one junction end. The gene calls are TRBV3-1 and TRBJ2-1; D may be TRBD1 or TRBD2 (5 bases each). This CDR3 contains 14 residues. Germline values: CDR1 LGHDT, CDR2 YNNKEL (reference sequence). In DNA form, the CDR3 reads TGTGCCAGCAGCCGAGGGGATTTAAGATTAGAGCGGTTCTTC. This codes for CASSRGDLRLERFF.

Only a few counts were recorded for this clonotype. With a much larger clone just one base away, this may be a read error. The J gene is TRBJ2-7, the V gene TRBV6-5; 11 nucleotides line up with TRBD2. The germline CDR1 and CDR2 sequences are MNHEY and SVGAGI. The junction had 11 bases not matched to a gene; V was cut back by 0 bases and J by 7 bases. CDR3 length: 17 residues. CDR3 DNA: TGTGCCAGCAGTTACTCGAGTCGTAGCGGGGGGGCCAATGAGCAGTACTTC. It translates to CASSYSSRSGGANEQYF.

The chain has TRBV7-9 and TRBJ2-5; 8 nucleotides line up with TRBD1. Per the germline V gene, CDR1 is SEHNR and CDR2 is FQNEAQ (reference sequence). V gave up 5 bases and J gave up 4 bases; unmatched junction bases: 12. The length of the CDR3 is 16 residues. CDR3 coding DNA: TGTGCCAGCAGCCAGACAGGGGCAAAGCTCGCAGAGACCCAGTACTTC. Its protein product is CASSQTGAKLAETQYF.

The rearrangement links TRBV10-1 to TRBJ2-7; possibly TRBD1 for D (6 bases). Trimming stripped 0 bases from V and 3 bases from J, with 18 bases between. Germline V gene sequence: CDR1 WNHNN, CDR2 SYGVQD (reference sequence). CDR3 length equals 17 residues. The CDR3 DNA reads TGCGCCAGCAGTGAGTCTTACACCCCAGGGGAGTTCTACGAGCAGTACTTC. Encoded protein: CASSESYTPGEFYEQYF.

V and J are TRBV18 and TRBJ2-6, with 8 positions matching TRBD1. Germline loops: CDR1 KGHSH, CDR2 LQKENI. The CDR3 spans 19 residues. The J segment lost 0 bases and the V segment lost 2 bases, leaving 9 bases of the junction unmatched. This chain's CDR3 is CASSPTTGARTSGANVLTF. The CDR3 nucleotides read TGTGCCAGCTCACCAACGACAGGGGCCCGAACCTCTGGGGCCAACGTCCTGACTTTC.

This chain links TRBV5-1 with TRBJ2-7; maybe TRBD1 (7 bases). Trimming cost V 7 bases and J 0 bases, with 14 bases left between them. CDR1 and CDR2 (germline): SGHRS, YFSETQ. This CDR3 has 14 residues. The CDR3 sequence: CASSFQGGSYEQYF. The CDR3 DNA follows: TGCGCCAGCTCCTTCCAGGGGGGCTCCTACGAGCAGTACTTC.

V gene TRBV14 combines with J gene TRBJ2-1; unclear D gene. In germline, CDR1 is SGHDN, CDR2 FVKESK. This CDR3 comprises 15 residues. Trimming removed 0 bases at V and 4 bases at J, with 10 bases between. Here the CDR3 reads CASSQDLSRYNEQFF. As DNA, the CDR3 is TGTGCCAGCAGCCAAGATCTAAGCAGGTACAATGAGCAGTTCTTC.

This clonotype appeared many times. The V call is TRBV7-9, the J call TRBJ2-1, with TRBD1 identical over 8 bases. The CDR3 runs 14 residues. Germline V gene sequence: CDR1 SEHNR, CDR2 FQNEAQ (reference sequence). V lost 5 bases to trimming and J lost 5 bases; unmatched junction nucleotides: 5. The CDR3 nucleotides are TGTGCCAGCAGCCCCGGGACAGGCAACAATGAGCAGTTCTTC. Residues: CASSPGTGNNEQFF.

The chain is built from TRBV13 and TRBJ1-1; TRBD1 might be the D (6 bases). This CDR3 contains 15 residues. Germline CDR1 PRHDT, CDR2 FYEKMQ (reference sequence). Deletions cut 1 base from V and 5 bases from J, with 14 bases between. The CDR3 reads CASSLAGGLKTEAFF. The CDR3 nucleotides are TGTGCCAGCAGCTTAGCCGGGGGGCTAAAGACTGAAGCTTTCTTT. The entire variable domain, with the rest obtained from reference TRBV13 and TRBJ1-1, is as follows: AAGVIQSPRHLIKEKRETATLKCYPIPRHDTVYWYQQGPGQDPQFLISFYEKMQSDKGSIPDRFSAQQFSDYHSELNMSSLELGDSALYFCASSLAGGLKTEAFFGQGTRLTVV.

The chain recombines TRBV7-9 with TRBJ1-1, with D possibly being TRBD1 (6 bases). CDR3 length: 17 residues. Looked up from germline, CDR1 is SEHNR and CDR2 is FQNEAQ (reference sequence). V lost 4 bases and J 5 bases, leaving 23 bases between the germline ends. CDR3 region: CASSSKPYLGGWTEAFF. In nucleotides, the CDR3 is TGTGCCAGCAGCTCCAAACCATACTTAGGGGGTTGGACTGAAGCTTTCTTT.

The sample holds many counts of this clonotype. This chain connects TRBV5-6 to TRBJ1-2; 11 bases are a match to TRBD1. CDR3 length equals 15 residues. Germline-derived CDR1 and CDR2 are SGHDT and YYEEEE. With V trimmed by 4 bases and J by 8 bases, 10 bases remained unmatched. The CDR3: CASSKGTGGTVGYTF. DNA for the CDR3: TGTGCCAGCAGCAAAGGGACAGGGGGAACGGTAGGCTACACCTTC. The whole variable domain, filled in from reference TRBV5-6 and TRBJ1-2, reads DAGVTQSPTHLIKTRGQQVTLRCSPKSGHDTVSWYQQALGQGPQFIFQYYEEEERQRGNFPDRFSGHQFPNYSSELNVNALLLGDSALYLCASSKGTGGTVGYTFGSGTRLTVV.